This note documents a single T cell receptor (beta chain) sequence. Its matching antigen is unknown. The CDR3 has 17 residues. CDR1 and CDR2 (germline): MNHEY, SMNVEV (reference sequence). The junction had 11 bases not matched to a gene; V was cut back by 5 bases and J by 7 bases. Researchers ran the PCR with 60 Vbeta and 13 Jbeta primers. The assay was immunoSEQ multiplex PCR, and TCRdb's table has in-frame clones only and misses some. The sample records some 170,000 clones, around 69% being singletons. This sample was taken from a study of cytomegalovirus exposure and HLA in healthy donors. Study-wide results and caveats: Productive rates of about 87% or about 30% were seen for most TCR beta V segments in an earlier analysis.

The genes are TRBV27 and TRBJ2-2, with TRBD2 identical over 12 bases. The receptor's source is a man in his 60s in good health and CMV-seronegative. The sequenced sample was PBMCs. CDR3 nucleotides: TGTGCCAGCAGTGGCAGACTAGCGGGAGAGGGCGGCGGGGAGCTGTTTTTT. Translating gives CASSGRLAGEGGGELFF.